A single sample is the source of the 19 T cell receptor beta chains below, sequenced in a study of cytomegalovirus exposure and HLA in healthy donors. PCR primers comprised 60 Vbeta and 13 Jbeta primers. Repertoires were generated with immunoSEQ multiplex PCR, while TCRdb's copy carries only in-frame clones and drops some. Of 63,000 or so clones listed, around 72% are singletons. The specimen sequenced was PBMCs. These receptors were taken from a woman between 25 and 40 years old in good health and CMV-seropositive.

This clone was seen many times. The chain links TRBV27 to TRBJ2-7, with D perhaps TRBD2 (6 bases). The CDR3 extends over 17 amino acids. V was shortened by 8 bases and J by 3 bases, with 26 bases between the two germline ends. Germline values: CDR1 MNHEY, CDR2 SMNVEV (reference sequence). The CDR3 DNA reads as TGTGCCAGCCGGGTTGGGGCTAGCGAGAGCCTCCTCTACGAGCAGTACTTC. Its translation is CASRVGASESLLYEQYF.

The rearrangement uses TRBV19 and TRBJ1-5, with D possibly being TRBD1 (5 bases). Germline V lookup: CDR1 LNHDA, CDR2 SQIVND (reference sequence). The V gene lost 11 bases and the J gene lost 4 bases, with 24 bases spanning the gap. This CDR3 spans 16 amino acids. The CDR3 sequence is CAGRYGGELLNQPQHF. The CDR3 region has the DNA TGTGCCGGACGGTACGGGGGTGAGTTATTGAATCAGCCCCAGCATTTT. Filled out from reference TRBV19 and TRBJ1-5, the complete variable domain reads DGGITQSPKYLFRKEGQNVTLSCEQNLNHDAMYWYRQDPGQGLRLIYYSQIVNDFQKGDIAEGYSVSREKKESFPLTVTSAQKNPTAFYLCAGRYGGELLNQPQHFGDGTRLSIL.

The genes are TRBV7-2 and TRBJ2-3; no reliable D call. From germline, CDR1 is SGHTA and CDR2 FQGNSA. The V and J ends lost 2 bases and 0 bases respectively, with 3 bases between them. This CDR3 is 13 amino acids long. This CDR3 is CASSLPSTDTQYF. In nucleotides, the CDR3 is TGTGCCAGCAGCTTACCGAGCACAGATACGCAGTATTTT.

The gene calls are TRBV7-6 and TRBJ2-1; the match to TRBD1 covers 10 bases. The CDR3 covers 15 residues. The ends lost 3 bases at V and 8 bases at J; junction bases unmatched: 7. In germline, CDR1 is SGHVS, CDR2 FNYEAQ. As DNA, the CDR3 is TGTGCCAGCAGCTTGGTCCGGGACAGGGGCCATGAGCAGTTCTTC. It encodes CASSLVRDRGHEQFF.

The chain carries TRBV28 and TRBJ2-6; D possibly corresponds to TRBD2 (6 bases). The germline V and J ends were trimmed by 10 bases and 3 bases, with 19 bases remaining between them. Germline V gives CDR1 MDHEN, CDR2 SYDVKM. CDR3 length equals 16 residues. The CDR3 spells CATEEGSIGGANVLTF. The CDR3, as DNA: TGTGCCACCGAGGAGGGGTCCATAGGTGGGGCCAACGTCCTGACTTTC.

The chain recombines TRBV5-1 with TRBJ1-2, with a tentative D call TRBD1 (5 bases). Trimming stripped 0 bases from V and 8 bases from J, with 17 bases between. The CDR3 totals 15 residues. Germline V gene data show CDR1 as SGHRS and CDR2 as YFSETQ. The CDR3: CASSLAFAREEGYTF. CDR3 DNA: TGCGCCAGCAGCTTGGCCTTTGCCAGGGAGGAAGGCTACACCTTC.

The chain is built from TRBV9 and TRBJ1-2, with D possibly TRBD1 on 5 matching bases. The CDR3 sequence is 14 residues long. Trimming left V 4 bases short and J 4 bases short, with 14 bases between. Germline values: CDR1 SGDLS, CDR2 YYNGEE. Here the CDR3 reads CASSSPRGSYGYTF. The CDR3 DNA follows: TGTGCCAGCAGCTCCCCCCGGGGGAGCTATGGCTACACCTTC. Variable domain in full (rest from reference TRBV9 and TRBJ1-2): DSGVTQTPKHLITATGQRVTLRCSPRSGDLSVYWYQQSLDQGLQFLIQYYNGEERAKGNILERFSAQQFPDLHSELNLSSLELGDSALYFCASSSPRGSYGYTFGSGTRLTVV.

The CDR3: CASSGAGGLMGEQFF. CDR3 DNA: TGCGCCAGCAGTGGAGCGGGGGGCCTTATGGGGGAGCAGTTCTTC. The rearrangement joins TRBV23-1 to TRBJ2-1; 9 positions match TRBD2. TRBV23-1 counts as an open reading frame of uncertain function. The length of the CDR3 is 15 residues. V gave up 5 bases and J gave up 10 bases; unmatched junction bases: 12.

The gene calls are TRBV9 and TRBJ2-7, with TRBD2 matching over 7 bases. Germline V gives CDR1 SGDLS, CDR2 YYNGEE. The V gene end was trimmed by 0 bases and the J gene end by 4 bases; junction bases not matched to a gene: 7. There are 15 residues in the CDR3. CDR3 sequence: CASSVAGGEWYEQYF. The CDR3 DNA reads TGTGCCAGCAGCGTAGCTGGGGGGGAGTGGTACGAGCAGTACTTC.

In this sample, this clone turned up a few times. The chain links TRBV7-9 to TRBJ1-1; tentatively, D is TRBD1 (6 bases). Trimming took 2 bases from V and 11 from J, leaving 15 bases between them. Germline V gene data show CDR1 as SEHNR and CDR2 as FQNEAQ (reference sequence). The CDR3 extends over 13 amino acids. CDR3: CASSLLDRSQAFF. CDR3 DNA sequence: TGTGCCAGCAGCTTATTAGACAGGTCCCAGGCTTTCTTT.

This clone has just one count. This chain connects TRBV5-8 to TRBJ2-3; TRBD2 matches 14 bases. There are 16 residues in the CDR3. After removal of 4 bases from V and 4 bases from J, the junction contained 5 bases not matched to a gene. Germline loops: CDR1 SGHTS, CDR2 YDEGEE. CDR3 sequence reads: CASSRGLAGDSDTQYF. CDR3 nucleotide sequence: TGTGCCAGCAGCAGGGGACTAGCGGGAGACTCAGATACGCAGTATTTT. Drawing the rest from reference TRBV5-8 and TRBJ2-3, the complete variable domain is EAGVTQSPTHLIKTRGQQATLRCSPISGHTSVYWYQQALGLGLQFLLWYDEGEERNRGNFPPRFSGRQFPNYSSELNVNALELEDSALYLCASSRGLAGDSDTQYFGPGTRLTVL.

The chain has TRBV6-5 and TRBJ2-7; weak D call: TRBD2 (7 bases). Germline V CDR1 and CDR2: MNHEY, SVGAGI. V lost 4 bases and J lost 4, with 17 bases in between. The CDR3 extends over 15 amino acids. CDR3 in DNA: TGTGCCAGCAGTTCCCTGGGGGGGGGCAGGTACGAGCAGTACTTC. This sequence encodes CASSSLGGGRYEQYF.

The rearrangement uses TRBV28 and TRBJ1-5, with 12 bases fitting TRBD1. The CDR3 has 17 residues. From germline, CDR1 is MDHEN and CDR2 SYDVKM. J gave up 2 bases and V 5 bases, and 7 bases lay outside the gene matches. DNA of the CDR3: TGTGCCAGCAGTCCCGGGACAGGGGGCACAGGCAATCAGCCCCAGCATTTT. Translation gives CASSPGTGGTGNQPQHF.

This chain uses TRBV19 with TRBJ2-2, with TRBD2 identical over 10 bases. V lost 7 bases to trimming and J lost 6 bases; unmatched junction nucleotides: 11. Germline-derived CDR1 and CDR2 are LNHDA and SQIVND (reference sequence). There are 16 residues in the CDR3. The CDR3 DNA sequence: TGTGCCAGTACCAGAATGGGACTAGCGTTAGCCGGGGAGCTGTTTTTT. Encoded protein: CASTRMGLALAGELFF. The variable domain in full, with the rest retrieved from reference TRBV19 and TRBJ2-2, is DGGITQSPKYLFRKEGQNVTLSCEQNLNHDAMYWYRQDPGQGLRLIYYSQIVNDFQKGDIAEGYSVSREKKESFPLTVTSAQKNPTAFYLCASTRMGLALAGELFFGEGSRLTVL.

This chain connects TRBV13 to TRBJ2-3; D unclear. The CDR3 spans 15 residues. Trimming stripped 5 bases from V and 2 bases from J, with 14 bases between. Germline values: CDR1 PRHDT, CDR2 FYEKMQ (reference sequence). The CDR3 nucleotides are TGTGCCAGCAGCCCCCCGGGTTTACTCACAGATACGCAGTATTTT. Translated: CASSPPGLLTDTQYF.

CDR3 residues: CASSGDSTNEKLFF. The CDR3 DNA reads as TGTGCCAGCAGCGGGGATTCAACTAATGAAAAACTGTTTTTT. The chain employs TRBV25-1 and TRBJ1-4; D remains ambiguous. The V end was cut by 6 bases, the J end by 0 bases, with 8 bases between. The germline CDR1 and CDR2 sequences are MGHDK and SYGVNS. The CDR3 consists of 14 residues.

The chain carries TRBV6-1 and TRBJ2-7, with 8 bases that match TRBD1. The CDR3 loop spans 14 amino acids. Germline CDR1 MNHNS, CDR2 SASEGT. Trimming took 3 bases from V and 4 from J; bases not matched to a gene: 5. The CDR3 protein is CASSERTGRYEQYF. The DNA for the CDR3 is TGTGCCAGCAGTGAGAGGACAGGGCGGTACGAGCAGTACTTC.

This sequence joins TRBV20-1 and TRBJ1-2; TRBD1 is a possible D gene (5 bases). V was shortened by 4 bases and J by 4 bases, with 7 bases between the two germline ends. Germline V gives CDR1 DFQATT, CDR2 SNEGSKA (reference sequence). The CDR3 extends over 11 amino acids. Written as DNA, the CDR3 is TGCAGTGCTAAAGGGGTCTATGGCTACACCTTC. Its translation is CSAKGVYGYTF.

The genes are TRBV7-9 and TRBJ1-1; D ambiguous. Trimming took off 5 bases at V and 7 bases at J, with 8 bases between the two ends. The CDR3 spans 11 residues. The germline gives CDR1 SEHNR, CDR2 FQNEAQ (reference sequence). The CDR3 DNA reads TGTGCCAGCAGCGGGGAGATTGAAGCTTTCTTT. Protein product: CASSGEIEAFF.